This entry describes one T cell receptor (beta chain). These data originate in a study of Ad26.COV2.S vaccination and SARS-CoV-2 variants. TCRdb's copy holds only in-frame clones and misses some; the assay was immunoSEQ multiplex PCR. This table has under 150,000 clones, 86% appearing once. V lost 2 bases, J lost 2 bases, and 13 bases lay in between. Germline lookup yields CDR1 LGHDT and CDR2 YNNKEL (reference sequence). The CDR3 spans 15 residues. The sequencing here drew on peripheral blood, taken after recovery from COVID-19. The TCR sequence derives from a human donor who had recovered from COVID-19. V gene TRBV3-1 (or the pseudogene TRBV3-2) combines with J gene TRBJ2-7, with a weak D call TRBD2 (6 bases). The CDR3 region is CASSQPGLSTYEQYF. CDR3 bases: TGTGCCAGCAGCCAACCGGGACTTTCAACCTACGAGCAGTACTTC.